Following are 8 T cell receptor beta chains from one sample sequenced in a study of blood T cells in healthy people across ages. For the second PCR, which ran for about 7 to 11 cycles, a sample-barcoded 5' primer and a J-beta primer mix were used. Each CDR3 protein is one row after TCRdb ran MiXCR on the 5' RACE reads. In the table there are roughly 1.5 million distinct CDR3 sequences, about 45% of which are singletons. The sample consisted of blood. Receptors were obtained from a young woman in good health.

As DNA, the CDR3 is TGTGCCAGCAGTTCTATCGGACGCCTGGGGGGCTGGTCCTACAATGAGCAGTACTTC. Encoded protein: CASSSIGRLGGWSYNEQYF. This chain joins TRBV27 and TRBJ2-1; either TRBD1 or TRBD2 may supply D (6 bases each). The end of the DNA fits TRBJ2-7 better, so the J call may be wrong. Germline V lookup: CDR1 MNHEY, CDR2 SMNVEV (reference sequence). The length of the CDR3 is 19 residues.

V usage is TRBV29-1 and J usage is TRBJ2-7; D is unresolved. The CDR3 runs to 13 residues. V was trimmed by 4 bases and J by 3 bases, leaving 13 bases between them. Germline V gene sequence: CDR1 SQVTM, CDR2 ANQGSEA. The CDR3 sequence: CSVVRPRNYEQYF. In nucleotides, the CDR3 is TGCAGCGTTGTTAGGCCACGGAACTACGAGCAGTACTTC.

The V and J genes are TRBV3-1 and TRBJ1-1; 7 nucleotides match TRBD1. Germline assignment: CDR1 LGHDT and CDR2 YNNKEL (reference sequence). J lost 5 bases, V lost 4 bases, and 13 bases had no gene match. The length of the CDR3 is 16 residues. CDR3: CASSPSGSPRGTEAFF. DNA of the CDR3: TGTGCCAGCAGCCCAAGTGGTTCTCCCAGGGGGACTGAAGCTTTCTTT.

This clonotype was detected only a few times. The chain recombines TRBV15 with TRBJ2-7; the match to TRBD2 covers 11 bases. This CDR3 comprises 15 residues. J lost 2 bases, V lost 3 bases, and 3 bases had no gene match. CDR1 is LNHNV, CDR2 YYDKDF, per germline (reference sequence). The CDR3 DNA follows: TGTGCCACCAGCAGGACTAGCGGGACGACCTACGAGCAGTACTTC. It is translated as CATSRTSGTTYEQYF.

The genes are TRBV6-2 or TRBV6-3 and TRBJ1-2, with D unresolved. The germline CDR1 and CDR2 sequences are MNHEY and SVGEGT. V was cut by 3 bases and J by 7 bases, with 15 bases left in between. The CDR3 runs 14 residues. The CDR3 loop is CASSYYTAGSGYTF. CDR3 sequence (DNA): TGTGCCAGCAGTTATTATACGGCGGGCAGTGGCTACACCTTC.

This clonotype was found a few times. The V call is TRBV27, the J call TRBJ2-5; 9 bases fit TRBD2. The CDR3 length is 15 residues. Germline V gene data show CDR1 as MNHEY and CDR2 as SMNVEV (reference sequence). Trimming at V came to 2 bases and at J to 11 bases, leaving 12 bases not matched to a gene. In DNA, the CDR3 is TGTGCCAGCAGTTTAGGGACTAGCCGGTACAATGAGCAGTACTTC. Its translation is CASSLGTSRYNEQYF.

The V gene is TRBV12-3 or TRBV12-4, the J gene TRBJ2-3; no clear D gene. Trimming pared 2 bases from V and 6 bases from J, leaving 12 bases between. This CDR3 has 14 residues. In DNA form, the CDR3 reads TGTGCCAGCAGTTTAAACGGAGCCAGGGATACGCAGTATTTT. Protein sequence: CASSLNGARDTQYF.

DNA for the CDR3: TGTGCCAGCAGCTTAGCGGGGGGTAACTTGAACACTGAAGCTTTCTTT. Protein product: CASSLAGGNLNTEAFF. The chain links TRBV7-2 to TRBJ1-1; D is perhaps TRBD1 (5 bases). Germline-derived CDR1 and CDR2 are SGHTA and FQGNSA. V was pared by 0 bases and J by 0 bases, with 11 bases between. This CDR3 comprises 16 residues. The complete variable domain, with remaining parts taken from reference TRBV7-2 and TRBJ1-1, reads GAGVSQSPSNKVTEKGKDVELRCDPISGHTALYWYRQSLGQGLEFLIYFQGNSAPDKSGLPSDRFSAERTGGSVSTLTIQRTQQEDSAVYLCASSLAGGNLNTEAFFGQGTRLTVV.